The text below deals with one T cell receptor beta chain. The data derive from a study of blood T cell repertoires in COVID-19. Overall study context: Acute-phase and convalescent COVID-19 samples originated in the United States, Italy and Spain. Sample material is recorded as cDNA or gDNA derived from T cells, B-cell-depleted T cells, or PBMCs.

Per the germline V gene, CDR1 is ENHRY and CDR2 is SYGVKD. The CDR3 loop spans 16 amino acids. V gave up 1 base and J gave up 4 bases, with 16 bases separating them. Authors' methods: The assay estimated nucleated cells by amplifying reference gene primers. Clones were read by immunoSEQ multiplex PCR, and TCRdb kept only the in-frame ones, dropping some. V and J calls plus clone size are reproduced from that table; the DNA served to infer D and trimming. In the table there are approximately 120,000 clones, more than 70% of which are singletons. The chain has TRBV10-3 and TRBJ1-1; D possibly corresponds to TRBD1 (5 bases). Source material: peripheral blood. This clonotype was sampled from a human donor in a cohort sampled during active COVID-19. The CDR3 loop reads CAISEWLTAKITEAFF. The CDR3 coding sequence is TGTGCCATCAGTGAGTGGCTGACAGCGAAGATCACTGAAGCTTTCTTT.